The rows below give T cell receptor beta chains drawn from one sample of a study of T cells in Graves' hyperthyroidism and ophthalmopathy. TCRdb recomputed calls from the multiplex PCR reads with MiXCR, one row per CDR3 protein. The repertoire includes roughly 710,000 distinct CDR3 sequences, under 45% of them detected once, and roughly 31% sits in the top ten. The specimen was blood. The receptors here all came from a woman aged 40 to 50 with Graves' hyperthyroidism. The CDR3 runs from the conserved cysteine through the conserved F or W. D genes are given only for firm matches.

v_gene: TRBV5-1; d_gene: TRBD1; j_gene: TRBJ1-2; CDR3aa: CASSLRRDSFYGYTF
v_gene: TRBV11-2; d_gene: TRBD1; j_gene: TRBJ2-7; CDR3aa: CASSSRQGVREQYF
v_gene: TRBV10-3; d_gene: .; j_gene: TRBJ1-6; CDR3aa: CAISETRGPDSPLHF
v_gene: TRBV6-1; d_gene: .; j_gene: TRBJ2-7; CDR3aa: CASSSSAVRGGEQYF
v_gene: TRBV14; d_gene: .; j_gene: TRBJ2-7; CDR3aa: CASSQVWGGSPTHEQYF
v_gene: TRBV2; d_gene: .; j_gene: TRBJ2-7; CDR3aa: CASSCLTDYEQYF
v_gene: TRBV25-1; d_gene: .; j_gene: TRBJ1-1; CDR3aa: CASSELVYTEAFF
v_gene: TRBV7-9; d_gene: .; j_gene: TRBJ2-5; CDR3aa: CASGLGVQETQYF
v_gene: TRBV30; d_gene: .; j_gene: TRBJ2-2; CDR3aa: CAWREYANTGELFF
v_gene: TRBV19; d_gene: .; j_gene: TRBJ1-5; CDR3aa: CASSIPGRVDQPQHF
v_gene: TRBV25-1; d_gene: .; j_gene: TRBJ1-4; CDR3aa: CASSTPVGRDEKLFF
v_gene: TRBV6-5; d_gene: TRBD1; j_gene: TRBJ2-5; CDR3aa: CASSSRGQQETQYF
v_gene: TRBV24-1; d_gene: .; j_gene: TRBJ1-1; CDR3aa: CATSDLHWPAKAFF
v_gene: TRBV7-2; d_gene: .; j_gene: TRBJ2-5; CDR3aa: CASSPRTTFLEAQYF
v_gene: TRBV7-9; d_gene: .; j_gene: TRBJ1-1; CDR3aa: CASSLVMTKAFF
v_gene: TRBV15; d_gene: .; j_gene: TRBJ1-2; CDR3aa: CATSRDVARLDYGYTF
v_gene: TRBV25-1; d_gene: .; j_gene: TRBJ1-5; CDR3aa: CASSESGDGQPQHF
v_gene: TRBV29-1; d_gene: .; j_gene: TRBJ2-7; CDR3aa: CSVARYKDQGYEQYF
v_gene: TRBV14; d_gene: .; j_gene: TRBJ1-2; CDR3aa: CASSQVAAGDGYTF
v_gene: TRBV7-9; d_gene: .; j_gene: TRBJ2-7; CDR3aa: CASSQADSEAYEQYF
v_gene: TRBV2; d_gene: TRBD1; j_gene: TRBJ2-7; CDR3aa: CASSPTWTGDTHPYEQYF
v_gene: TRBV12-3/TRBV12-4; d_gene: .; j_gene: TRBJ2-7; CDR3aa: CASPWGDGNYEQYF
v_gene: TRBV13; d_gene: .; j_gene: TRBJ2-7; CDR3aa: CASSLRGEGYEQYF
v_gene: TRBV5-8; d_gene: TRBD1; j_gene: TRBJ1-1; CDR3aa: CASSQGQGLQTEAFF
v_gene: TRBV5-4; d_gene: .; j_gene: TRBJ1-1; CDR3aa: CASQGLGAEAFF
v_gene: TRBV24-1; d_gene: TRBD2; j_gene: TRBJ2-2; CDR3aa: CATSDLGGFGGGELFF
v_gene: TRBV2; d_gene: .; j_gene: TRBJ1-4; CDR3aa: CASRTSFAPNEKLFF
v_gene: TRBV10-3; d_gene: .; j_gene: TRBJ2-6; CDR3aa: CATEGLVEETGANVLTF
v_gene: TRBV6-1; d_gene: .; j_gene: TRBJ2-2; CDR3aa: CASVDRSLNTGELFF
v_gene: TRBV7-2; d_gene: .; j_gene: TRBJ1-1; CDR3aa: CASSRMTYEAFF
v_gene: TRBV10-3; d_gene: .; j_gene: TRBJ2-5; CDR3aa: CAISESNGGETQYF
v_gene: TRBV7-9; d_gene: .; j_gene: TRBJ1-4; CDR3aa: CASSLVGRREKLFF
v_gene: TRBV5-4; d_gene: .; j_gene: TRBJ2-5; CDR3aa: CASSLDRQETQYF
v_gene: TRBV7-9; d_gene: .; j_gene: TRBJ2-2; CDR3aa: CASSQESRGAGGELFF
v_gene: TRBV7-2; d_gene: .; j_gene: TRBJ2-7; CDR3aa: CASSLAGRRMGEQYF
v_gene: TRBV7-2; d_gene: TRBD1; j_gene: TRBJ1-1; CDR3aa: CASSFAGGEAFF
v_gene: TRBV6-5; d_gene: .; j_gene: TRBJ1-2; CDR3aa: CASSFQGKNYGYTF
v_gene: TRBV27; d_gene: .; j_gene: TRBJ1-5; CDR3aa: CASSFSPTGDQPQHF
v_gene: TRBV15; d_gene: TRBD2; j_gene: TRBJ2-7; CDR3aa: CATSPRGGWDEQYF
v_gene: TRBV6-5; d_gene: .; j_gene: TRBJ2-7; CDR3aa: CASSYAASEQYF
v_gene: TRBV12-3/TRBV12-4; d_gene: TRBD1; j_gene: TRBJ1-2; CDR3aa: CASSQDPGQGNYGYTF
v_gene: TRBV12-3/TRBV12-4; d_gene: .; j_gene: TRBJ1-1; CDR3aa: CASSTRQTLNTEAFF
v_gene: TRBV25-1; d_gene: TRBD1; j_gene: TRBJ1-6; CDR3aa: CASGQGANSPLHF
v_gene: TRBV10-3; d_gene: TRBD1; j_gene: TRBJ1-1; CDR3aa: CAISGTGHRNTEAFF
v_gene: TRBV5-6; d_gene: .; j_gene: TRBJ2-7; CDR3aa: CASSVGWAQYF
v_gene: TRBV6-5; d_gene: .; j_gene: TRBJ2-5; CDR3aa: CATSDPGTAYQETQYF
v_gene: TRBV6-1; d_gene: TRBD1; j_gene: TRBJ1-5; CDR3aa: CASSVTGVQPQHF
v_gene: TRBV6-6; d_gene: .; j_gene: TRBJ1-6; CDR3aa: CASSSQSSYNSPLHF
v_gene: TRBV6-6; d_gene: .; j_gene: TRBJ1-5; CDR3aa: CASSYGQISNQPQHF
v_gene: TRBV19; d_gene: .; j_gene: TRBJ1-1; CDR3aa: CASRQTGHNTEAFF
v_gene: TRBV7-9; d_gene: .; j_gene: TRBJ2-7; CDR3aa: CASSLYLSSYEQYF
v_gene: TRBV6-6; d_gene: .; j_gene: TRBJ1-2; CDR3aa: CASSFWQDRANYGYTF
v_gene: TRBV2; d_gene: .; j_gene: TRBJ1-5; CDR3aa: CASSGQSLEPQHF
v_gene: TRBV4-1; d_gene: .; j_gene: TRBJ1-5; CDR3aa: CASSQTGQPQHF